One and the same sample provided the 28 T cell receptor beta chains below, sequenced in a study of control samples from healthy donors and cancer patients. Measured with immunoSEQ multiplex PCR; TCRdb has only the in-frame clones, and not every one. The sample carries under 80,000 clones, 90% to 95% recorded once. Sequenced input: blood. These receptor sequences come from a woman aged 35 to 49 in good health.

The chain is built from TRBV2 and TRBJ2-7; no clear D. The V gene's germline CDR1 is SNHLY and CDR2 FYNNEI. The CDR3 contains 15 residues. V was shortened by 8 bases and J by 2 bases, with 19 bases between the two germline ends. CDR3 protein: CASGLEAESAYEQYF. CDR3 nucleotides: TGTGCCAGCGGGTTAGAGGCGGAGAGTGCCTACGAGCAGTACTTC.

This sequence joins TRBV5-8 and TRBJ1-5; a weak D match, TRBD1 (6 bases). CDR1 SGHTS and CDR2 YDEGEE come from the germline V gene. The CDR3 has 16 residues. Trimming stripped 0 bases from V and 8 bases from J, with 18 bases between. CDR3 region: CASSLVPGQPWEPQHF. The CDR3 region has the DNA TGTGCCAGCAGCTTGGTGCCAGGACAGCCGTGGGAGCCCCAGCATTTT.

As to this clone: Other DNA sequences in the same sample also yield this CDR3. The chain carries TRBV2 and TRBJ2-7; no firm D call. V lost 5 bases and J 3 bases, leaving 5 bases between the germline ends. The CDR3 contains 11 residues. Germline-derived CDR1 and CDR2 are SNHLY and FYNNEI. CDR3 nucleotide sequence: TGTGCCAGCAGTTACAGCTACGAGCAGTACTTC. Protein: CASSYSYEQYF.

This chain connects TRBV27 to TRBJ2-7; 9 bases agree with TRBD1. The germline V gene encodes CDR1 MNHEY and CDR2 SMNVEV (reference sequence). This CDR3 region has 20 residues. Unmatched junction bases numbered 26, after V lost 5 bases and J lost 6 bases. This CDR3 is CASSTWGTGPYQGIGSEQYF. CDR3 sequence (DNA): TGTGCCAGCAGTACATGGGGGACAGGGCCTTATCAGGGTATCGGAAGCGAGCAGTACTTC.

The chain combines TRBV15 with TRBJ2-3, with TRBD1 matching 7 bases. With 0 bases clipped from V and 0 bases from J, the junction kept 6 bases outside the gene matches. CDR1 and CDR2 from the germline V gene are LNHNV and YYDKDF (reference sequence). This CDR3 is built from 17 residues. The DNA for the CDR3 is TGTGCCACCAGCAGAGATAGAGGGACAGCTAGCACAGATACGCAGTATTTT. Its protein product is CATSRDRGTASTDTQYF.

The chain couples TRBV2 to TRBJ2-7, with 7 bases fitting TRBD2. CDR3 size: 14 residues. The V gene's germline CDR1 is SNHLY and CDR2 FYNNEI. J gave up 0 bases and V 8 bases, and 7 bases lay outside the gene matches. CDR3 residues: CASGESGDSYEQYF. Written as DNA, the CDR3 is TGTGCCAGCGGGGAAAGCGGGGACTCCTACGAGCAGTACTTC.

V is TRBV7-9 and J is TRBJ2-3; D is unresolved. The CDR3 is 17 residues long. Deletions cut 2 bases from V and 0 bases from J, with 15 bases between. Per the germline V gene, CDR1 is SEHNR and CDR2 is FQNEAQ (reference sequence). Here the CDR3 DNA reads TGTGCCAGCAGCTTAAAACTTCGCCCTTCTAGCACAGATACGCAGTATTTT. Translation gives CASSLKLRPSSTDTQYF.

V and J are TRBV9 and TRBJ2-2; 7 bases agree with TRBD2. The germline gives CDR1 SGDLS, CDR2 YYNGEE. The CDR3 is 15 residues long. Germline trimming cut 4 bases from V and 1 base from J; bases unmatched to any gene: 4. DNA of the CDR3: TGTGCCAGCAGCCCAAGCGGGGTGAACACCGGGGAGCTGTTTTTT. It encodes CASSPSGVNTGELFF.

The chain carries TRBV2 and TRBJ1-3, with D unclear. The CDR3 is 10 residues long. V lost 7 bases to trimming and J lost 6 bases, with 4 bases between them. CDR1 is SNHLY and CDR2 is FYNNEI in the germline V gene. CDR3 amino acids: CASMLNTIYF. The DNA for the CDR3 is TGTGCCAGCATGCTAAACACCATATATTTT.

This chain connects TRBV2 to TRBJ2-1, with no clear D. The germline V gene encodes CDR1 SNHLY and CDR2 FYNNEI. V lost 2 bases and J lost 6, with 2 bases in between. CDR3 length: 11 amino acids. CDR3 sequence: CASSETNEQFF. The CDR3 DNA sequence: TGTGCCAGCAGTGAAACCAATGAGCAGTTCTTC.

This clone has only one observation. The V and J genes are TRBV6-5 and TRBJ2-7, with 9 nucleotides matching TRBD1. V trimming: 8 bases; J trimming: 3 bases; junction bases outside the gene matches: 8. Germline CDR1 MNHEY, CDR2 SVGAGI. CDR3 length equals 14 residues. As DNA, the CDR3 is TGTGCCAGCGTTCCGGGACAGGGCTTCTACGAGCAGTACTTC. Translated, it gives CASVPGQGFYEQYF.

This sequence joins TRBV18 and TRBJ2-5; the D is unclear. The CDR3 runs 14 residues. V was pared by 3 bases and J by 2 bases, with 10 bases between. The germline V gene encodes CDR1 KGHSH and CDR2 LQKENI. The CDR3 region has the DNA TGTGCCAGCTCACCCCTAGGTAATCAAGAGACCCAGTACTTC. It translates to CASSPLGNQETQYF.

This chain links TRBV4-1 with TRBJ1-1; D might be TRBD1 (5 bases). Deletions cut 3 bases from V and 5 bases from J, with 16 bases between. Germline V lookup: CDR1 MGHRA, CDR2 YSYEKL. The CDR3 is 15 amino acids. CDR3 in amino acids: CASSHSVRGETEAFF. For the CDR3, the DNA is TGCGCCAGCAGCCATAGCGTACGAGGGGAGACTGAAGCTTTCTTT.

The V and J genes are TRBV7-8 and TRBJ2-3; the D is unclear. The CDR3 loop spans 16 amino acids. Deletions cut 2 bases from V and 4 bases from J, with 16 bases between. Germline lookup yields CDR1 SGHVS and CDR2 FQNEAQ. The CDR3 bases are TGTGCCAGCAGCTTAAGGGTTGCGCTCCCCGCAGATACGCAGTATTTT. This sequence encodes CASSLRVALPADTQYF. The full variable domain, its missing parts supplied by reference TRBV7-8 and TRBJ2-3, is GAGVSQSPRYKVAKRGQDVALRCDPISGHVSLFWYQQALGQGPEFLTYFQNEAQLDKSGLPSDRFFAERPEGSVSTLKIQRTQQEDSAVYLCASSLRVALPADTQYFGPGTRLTVL.

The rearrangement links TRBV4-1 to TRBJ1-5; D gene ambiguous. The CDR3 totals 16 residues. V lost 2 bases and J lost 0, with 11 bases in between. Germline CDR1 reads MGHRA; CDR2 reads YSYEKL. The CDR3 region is CASSQRTDYSNQPQHF. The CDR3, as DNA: TGCGCCAGCAGCCAAAGGACCGATTATAGCAATCAGCCCCAGCATTTT.

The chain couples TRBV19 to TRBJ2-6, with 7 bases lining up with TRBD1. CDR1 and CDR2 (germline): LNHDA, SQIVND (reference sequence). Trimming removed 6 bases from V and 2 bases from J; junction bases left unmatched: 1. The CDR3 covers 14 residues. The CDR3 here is CASSQGAGANVLTF. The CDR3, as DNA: TGTGCCAGTAGCCAGGGGGCTGGGGCCAACGTCCTGACTTTC.

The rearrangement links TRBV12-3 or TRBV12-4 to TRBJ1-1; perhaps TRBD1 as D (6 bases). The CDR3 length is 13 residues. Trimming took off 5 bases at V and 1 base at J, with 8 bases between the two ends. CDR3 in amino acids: CASSGQQNTEAFF. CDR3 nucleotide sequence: TGTGCCAGCAGTGGACAGCAGAACACTGAAGCTTTCTTT.

The DNA for the CDR3 is TGTGCCAGCAGTTACTCGTGGCGGATCAACTATGGCTACACCTTC. Translated: CASSYSWRINYGYTF. The chain links TRBV6-2 or TRBV6-3 to TRBJ1-2; D unresolved. Looked up from germline, CDR1 is MNHEY and CDR2 is SVGEGT. The CDR3 runs to 15 residues. V dropped 0 bases and J dropped 2 bases, with 10 bases sitting between them.

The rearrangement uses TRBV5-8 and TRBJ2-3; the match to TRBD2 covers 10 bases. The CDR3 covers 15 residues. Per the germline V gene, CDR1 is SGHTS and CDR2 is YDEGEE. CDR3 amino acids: CATREREGPGDTQYF. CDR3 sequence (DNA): TGTGCTACTCGCGAGCGGGAGGGCCCAGGGGATACGCAGTATTTT.

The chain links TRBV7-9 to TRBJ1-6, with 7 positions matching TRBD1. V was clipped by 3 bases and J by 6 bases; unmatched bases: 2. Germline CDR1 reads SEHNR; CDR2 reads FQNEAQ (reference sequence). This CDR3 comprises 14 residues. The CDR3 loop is CASSFGQANSPLHF. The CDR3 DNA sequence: TGTGCCAGCAGCTTCGGACAGGCTAATTCACCCCTCCACTTT.

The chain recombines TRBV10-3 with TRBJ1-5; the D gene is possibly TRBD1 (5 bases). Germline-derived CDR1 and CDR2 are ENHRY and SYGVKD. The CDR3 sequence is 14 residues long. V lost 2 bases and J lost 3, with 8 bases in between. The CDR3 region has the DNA TGTGCCATCAGTGAGGCGGGGCTCAATCAGCCCCAGCATTTT. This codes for CAISEAGLNQPQHF.

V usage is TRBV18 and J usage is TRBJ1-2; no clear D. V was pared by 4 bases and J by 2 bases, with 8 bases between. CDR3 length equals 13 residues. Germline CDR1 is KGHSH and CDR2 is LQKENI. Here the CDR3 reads CASSQDGNYGYTF. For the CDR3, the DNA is TGTGCCAGCTCACAGGACGGGAACTATGGCTACACCTTC.

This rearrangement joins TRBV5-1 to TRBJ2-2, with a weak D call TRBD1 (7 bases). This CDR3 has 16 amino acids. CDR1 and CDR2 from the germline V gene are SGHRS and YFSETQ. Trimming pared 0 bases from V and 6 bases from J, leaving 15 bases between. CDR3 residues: CASSLVGGGAAGELFF. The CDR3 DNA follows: TGCGCCAGCAGCTTGGTCGGAGGGGGCGCCGCCGGGGAGCTGTTTTTT. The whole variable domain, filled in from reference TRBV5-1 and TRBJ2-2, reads KAGVTQTPRYLIKTRGQQVTLSCSPISGHRSVSWYQQTPGQGLQFLFEYFSETQRNKGNFPGRFSGRQFSNSRSEMNVSTLELGDSALYLCASSLVGGGAAGELFFGEGSRLTVL.

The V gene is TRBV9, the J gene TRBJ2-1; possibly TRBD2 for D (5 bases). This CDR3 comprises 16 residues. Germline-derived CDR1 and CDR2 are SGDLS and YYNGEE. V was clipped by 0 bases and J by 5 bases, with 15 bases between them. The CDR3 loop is CASSVATEGADNEQFF. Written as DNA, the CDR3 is TGTGCCAGCAGCGTAGCTACAGAGGGAGCCGACAATGAGCAGTTCTTC.

The CDR3 nucleotides are TGTGCCAGTAGTATAGGACAGGGGGCATCTCAGCCCCAGCATTTT. As protein: CASSIGQGASQPQHF. The chain is built from TRBV19 and TRBJ1-5; 10 nucleotides match TRBD1. The CDR3 has 15 amino acids. Germline V gene data show CDR1 as LNHDA and CDR2 as SQIVND (reference sequence). The V segment lost 1 base and the J segment 6 bases; nucleotides outside the gene matches: 3.

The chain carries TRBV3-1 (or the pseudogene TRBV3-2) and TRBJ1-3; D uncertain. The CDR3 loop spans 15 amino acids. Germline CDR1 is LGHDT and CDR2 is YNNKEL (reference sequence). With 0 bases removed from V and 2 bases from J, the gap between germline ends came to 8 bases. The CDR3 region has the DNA TGTGCCAGCAGCCAAGATACCGGACCTGGAAACACCATATATTTT. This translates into CASSQDTGPGNTIYF.

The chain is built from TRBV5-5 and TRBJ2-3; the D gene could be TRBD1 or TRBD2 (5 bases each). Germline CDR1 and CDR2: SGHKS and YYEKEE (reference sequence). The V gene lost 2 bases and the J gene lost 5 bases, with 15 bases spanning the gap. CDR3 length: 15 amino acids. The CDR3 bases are TGTGCCAGCAGCTTACTGCCCTGGGGGAAAGATACGCAGTATTTT. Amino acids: CASSLLPWGKDTQYF.

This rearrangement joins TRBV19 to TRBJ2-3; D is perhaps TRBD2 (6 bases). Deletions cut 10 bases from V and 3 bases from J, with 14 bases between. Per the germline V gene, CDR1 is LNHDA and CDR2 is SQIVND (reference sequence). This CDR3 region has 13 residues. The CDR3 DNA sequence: TGTGCCACCCTTAATCTAGCGACAGATACGCAGTATTTT. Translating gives CATLNLATDTQYF.